These T cell receptor beta chains were read from a single sample in a study of blood T cell repertoires in COVID-19. TCRdb keeps only in-frame clones here, not all; method: immunoSEQ multiplex PCR. The sample consists of 250,000 to 300,000 clones, 75% to 90% of them appearing once. The sample was peripheral blood. These receptors all stem from a woman between 65 and 79 years old with acute or convalescent COVID-19. Each CDR3 is given with its conserved first and last residue. Each record gives: J gene, V gene, D gene, clone size, CDR3 DNA, CDR3 protein. A D gene is named only where the DNA matches it firmly. Only part of the rows carry a size: once, few, many, or a class if the clone is expanded.

J: TRBJ2-7; V: TRBV7-3; D: .; size: .; DNA: TGTGCCAGCAGTTCCCATTACGAGCAGTACTTC; CDR3: CASSSHYEQYF
J: TRBJ1-1; V: TRBV25-1; D: .; size: .; DNA: TGTGCCAGCAGTTCACAGGTCATAGGTACTGAAGCTTTCTTT; CDR3: CASSSQVIGTEAFF
J: TRBJ1-1; V: TRBV5-1; D: .; size: once; DNA: TGCGCCAGCAGCTTGGTAGCGAACACTGAAGCTTTCTTT; CDR3: CASSLVANTEAFF
J: TRBJ1-5; V: TRBV7-3; D: .; size: .; DNA: TGTGCCAGCAGCTTGGGCCCTATAAATCAGCCCCAGCATTTT; CDR3: CASSLGPINQPQHF
J: TRBJ2-7; V: TRBV28; D: .; size: .; DNA: TGTGCCAGCAGTTTACAGGGTCTGGGAGAGCAGTACTTC; CDR3: CASSLQGLGEQYF
J: TRBJ2-7; V: TRBV4-2; D: TRBD1; size: .; DNA: TGTGCCAGCAGCCGGGACAGGGGAGACGAGCAGTACTTC; CDR3: CASSRDRGDEQYF
J: TRBJ1-1; V: TRBV25-1; D: .; size: .; DNA: TGTGCCAGCAGTGAATCTGGCAGACAGAACACTGAAGCTTTCTTT; CDR3: CASSESGRQNTEAFF
J: TRBJ2-1; V: TRBV18; D: TRBD1; size: .; DNA: TGTGCCAGCTCGACAGGGCTAGCCTACAATGAGCAGTTCTTC; CDR3: CASSTGLAYNEQFF
J: TRBJ2-2; V: TRBV5-1; D: .; size: .; DNA: TGCGCCAGCAGCTTCCAAGAACAGGGCGGAGCCGGGGAGCTGTTTTTT; CDR3: CASSFQEQGGAGELFF
J: TRBJ1-1; V: TRBV10-2; D: TRBD1; size: .; DNA: TGCGCCAGCTCGGACGGGACAGGGACGAACACTGAAGCTTTCTTT; CDR3: CASSDGTGTNTEAFF
J: TRBJ1-1; V: TRBV7-9; D: .; size: .; DNA: TGTGCCAGCAGCCCGCCGGGACTAGGAAACACTGAAGCTTTCTTT; CDR3: CASSPPGLGNTEAFF
J: TRBJ2-1; V: TRBV5-1; D: TRBD2; size: .; DNA: TGCGCCAGCAGTCATACTAGCGGGGCGCGCTCCTACAATGAGCAGTTCTTC; CDR3: CASSHTSGARSYNEQFF
J: TRBJ1-2; V: TRBV3-1/TRBV3-2; D: TRBD1; size: .; DNA: TGTGCCAGCAGCCAAGGGACAGGTGCTAACTATGGCTACACCTTC; CDR3: CASSQGTGANYGYTF
J: TRBJ1-4; V: TRBV15; D: TRBD1; size: .; DNA: TGTGCCACCAGCAGAGATCGACAGGGCAGAGGGGAAAAACTGTTTTTT; CDR3: CATSRDRQGRGEKLFF
J: TRBJ1-2; V: TRBV5-1; D: .; size: .; DNA: TGCGCCAGCAGCTTGGGACCTTCAGGGGAGGGCTACACCTTC; CDR3: CASSLGPSGEGYTF
J: TRBJ2-3; V: TRBV10-2; D: .; size: once; DNA: TGCGCCAGCAGTGAGTCGGGGGGTAGCACAGATACGCAGTATTTT; CDR3: CASSESGGSTDTQYF
J: TRBJ2-4; V: TRBV2; D: TRBD2; size: once; DNA: TGTGCCAGCTCCCCAGAGGCTAGCGGGGGTTACATTCAGTACTTC; CDR3: CASSPEASGGYIQYF
J: TRBJ1-2; V: TRBV5-1; D: .; size: .; DNA: TGCGCCAGCAGCTTGGAAGGCTCACGAGGCAGTGGCTACACCTTC; CDR3: CASSLEGSRGSGYTF
J: TRBJ1-2; V: TRBV7-9; D: TRBD1; size: .; DNA: TGTGCCAGCAGCGTACTAGCAGGGGGAATTTATGGCTACACCTTC; CDR3: CASSVLAGGIYGYTF
J: TRBJ2-3; V: TRBV30; D: TRBD2; size: .; DNA: TGTGCCTGGAGTGTAACGAGCGGGGAAGTCACAGATACGCAGTATTTT; CDR3: CAWSVTSGEVTDTQYF
J: TRBJ1-1; V: TRBV5-4; D: .; size: .; DNA: TGTGCCAGCAGCTTGCCGAGCCCGAACACTGAAGCTTTCTTT; CDR3: CASSLPSPNTEAFF
J: TRBJ2-3; V: TRBV25-1; D: TRBD1; size: .; DNA: TGTGCCAGCAGTTATGTAGGGGGCTCGGGGGATACGCAGTATTTT; CDR3: CASSYVGGSGDTQYF
J: TRBJ1-1; V: TRBV5-1; D: .; size: .; DNA: TGCGCCAGCAGCTTGCCGAACTTTATGAACACTGAAGCTTTCTTT; CDR3: CASSLPNFMNTEAFF
J: TRBJ1-2; V: TRBV2; D: TRBD1; size: .; DNA: TGTGCCAGTGGGCGTGGGGGGACAGGGACCGCCGGCTATGGCTACACCTTC; CDR3: CASGRGGTGTAGYGYTF
J: TRBJ1-4; V: TRBV3-1/TRBV3-2; D: .; size: once; DNA: TGTGCCAGCAGCCGAGTTACCGAAAAACTGTTTTTT; CDR3: CASSRVTEKLFF
J: TRBJ1-5; V: TRBV6-1; D: .; size: .; DNA: TGTGCCAGCAGTGAAGCCCGAGGGCGCAAGCGTCAGCCCCAGCATTTT; CDR3: CASSEARGRKRQPQHF
J: TRBJ1-5; V: TRBV27; D: .; size: .; DNA: TGTGCCAGCAGTTTTGCCAGGGATCAGCCCCAGCATTTT; CDR3: CASSFARDQPQHF
J: TRBJ1-3; V: TRBV6-2/TRBV6-3; D: .; size: once; DNA: TGTGCCAGCAGTTACAAAGACGGGTTCTCTGGAAACACCATATATTTT; CDR3: CASSYKDGFSGNTIYF
J: TRBJ2-7; V: TRBV2; D: TRBD1; size: once; DNA: TGTGCCAGCAGGGGACAGGGATTCTACGAGCAGTACTTC; CDR3: CASRGQGFYEQYF
J: TRBJ2-2; V: TRBV5-1; D: .; size: .; DNA: TGCGCCAGCAGCTTGGCCAGAAGCAGGGCAAACACCGGGGAGCTGTTTTTT; CDR3: CASSLARSRANTGELFF
J: TRBJ1-1; V: TRBV18; D: .; size: .; DNA: TGTGCCAGCTCGTTCGTCGGTGACGTGGAGGCTTTCTTT; CDR3: CASSFVGDVEAFF
J: TRBJ1-6; V: TRBV6-1; D: TRBD1; size: .; DNA: TGTGCCAGCAGTGACCGGACAGGGTCAAATAATTCACCCCTCCACTTT; CDR3: CASSDRTGSNNSPLHF
J: TRBJ2-7; V: TRBV18; D: TRBD2; size: few; DNA: TGTGCCAGCTCACGGCGGGGGGAGACCTACGAGCAGTACTTC; CDR3: CASSRRGETYEQYF
J: TRBJ2-4; V: TRBV19; D: .; size: .; DNA: TGTGCCAGTAGCACCCCCGGGTCGGACATTCAGTACTTC; CDR3: CASSTPGSDIQYF
J: TRBJ2-3; V: TRBV7-3; D: .; size: .; DNA: TGTGCCAGCAGCCGGGGAGGGGCGGGGGCCCCGCGCTTT; CDR3: CASSRGGAGAPRF
J: TRBJ1-1; V: TRBV5-6; D: .; size: .; DNA: TGTGCCAGCAGCTGGAGGGGACTGAAGGGTGAAGCTTTCTTT; CDR3: CASSWRGLKGEAFF
J: TRBJ2-7; V: TRBV7-8; D: .; size: .; DNA: TGTGCCAGCAGCCCGGCGGGGGCGCGGGACGAGCAGTACTTC; CDR3: CASSPAGARDEQYF
J: TRBJ1-6; V: TRBV18; D: TRBD1; size: .; DNA: TGTGCCAGCTCACCGGGACAGGGCGCTAATTCACCCCTCCACTTT; CDR3: CASSPGQGANSPLHF
J: TRBJ2-7; V: TRBV5-8; D: .; size: .; DNA: TGTGCCAGCAGACCCAGGGGATCCTACGAGCAGTACTTC; CDR3: CASRPRGSYEQYF
J: TRBJ2-2; V: TRBV6-4; D: .; size: .; DNA: TGTGCCAGCAGTCTCCTAGCGAGCACCGGGGAGCTGTTTTTT; CDR3: CASSLLASTGELFF
J: TRBJ1-6; V: TRBV9; D: TRBD1; size: .; DNA: TGTGCCAGCAGCGTCAGAACAGGGGACTCACCCCTCCACTTT; CDR3: CASSVRTGDSPLHF
J: TRBJ2-1; V: TRBV3-1/TRBV3-2; D: .; size: .; DNA: TGTGCCAGCAGCCCAGGAATTGTGGCCGTCTCCTACAATGAGCAGTTCTTC; CDR3: CASSPGIVAVSYNEQFF
J: TRBJ2-5; V: TRBV28; D: .; size: .; DNA: TGTGCCAGCAGTCACCCCCGGGGAGTCCAAGAGACCCAGTACTTC; CDR3: CASSHPRGVQETQYF
J: TRBJ1-5; V: TRBV29-1; D: .; size: few; DNA: TGCAGCGTTGAAGATCCCGCAGGGGCGATCGGATATAGCAATCAGCCCCAGCATTTT; CDR3: CSVEDPAGAIGYSNQPQHF
J: TRBJ2-2; V: TRBV6-5; D: TRBD1; size: .; DNA: TGTGCCAGCAGGGGGACAGGGCGGAACACCGGGGAGCTGTTTTTT; CDR3: CASRGTGRNTGELFF
J: TRBJ1-2; V: TRBV5-1; D: .; size: .; DNA: TGCGCCAGCAGCTCGGCGGGGCGTACTAACTATGGCTACACCTTC; CDR3: CASSSAGRTNYGYTF
J: TRBJ1-5; V: TRBV19; D: .; size: .; DNA: TGTGCCAGTAGGGAGCAGGGTCATCAGCCCCAGCATTTT; CDR3: CASREQGHQPQHF
J: TRBJ1-2; V: TRBV6-5; D: .; size: few; DNA: TGTGCCAGCAGTTCCCCCCGACAGGCTAACTATGGCTACACCTTC; CDR3: CASSSPRQANYGYTF
J: TRBJ1-3; V: TRBV6-6; D: .; size: .; DNA: TGTGCCAGCAGAGATACCCAGGGTTCTGGAAACACCATATATTTT; CDR3: CASRDTQGSGNTIYF
J: TRBJ1-6; V: TRBV28; D: TRBD1; size: .; DNA: TGTGCCAGCAGTTTCCCATTGGGACAGGGGAATTCACCCCTCCACTTT; CDR3: CASSFPLGQGNSPLHF